What follows is one T cell receptor beta chain and its context. Antigen: not known. Trimming stripped 5 bases from V and 1 base from J, with 15 bases between. The CDR3 has 16 amino acids. The germline V gene has CDR1 MDHEN and CDR2 SYDVKM. The method was immunoSEQ multiplex PCR; TCRdb's version includes in-frame clones alone and lacks a portion of them. The sample contains tens of thousands of clones, roughly 90% of which appear only once. The source of the sample is a study of OX40 agonist ivuxolimab in advanced cancers. Study-level points and caveats: With doses of 0.1 to 3.0 mg/kg, CD4+ and CD8+ blood T cells had undergone clonal expansion by week 6. Averaging showed that CD8+ T cells had more expanded clones than CD4+ did.

Autoimmune disease history or systemic immunosuppression led to patient exclusion. Sampling of blood occurred at baseline, cycle 4 day 1, and cycle 7 day 1. Here the sequenced sample was CD4+ or CD8+ T cells sorted from blood, taken in a trial of the OX40 agonist ivuxolimab. This chain uses TRBV28 with TRBJ1-3; TRBD1 is a possible D gene (5 bases). This TCR was sampled from an adult with an advanced solid tumor such as melanoma, head and neck, liver or kidney cancer. This CDR3 is CASSPSRGLSGNTIYF. The CDR3 nucleotides are TGTGCCAGCAGTCCCTCGAGGGGTCTGTCTGGAAACACCATATATTTT.